The 11 T cell receptor beta chains below come from one sample, sequenced in a study of blood T cell repertoires in COVID-19. TCRdb's copy holds only in-frame clones and misses some; the assay was immunoSEQ multiplex PCR. The table lists 120,000 or so clones, roughly 77% of them singletons, with roughly 17% in the top ten. The sequenced material came from peripheral blood. The receptors derive from a man in his 60s with active or convalescent COVID-19.

The gene calls are TRBV9 and TRBJ1-1; a weak D match, TRBD1 (6 bases). Germline loops: CDR1 SGDLS, CDR2 YYNGEE. The length of the CDR3 is 14 residues. Trimming removed 4 bases at V and 0 bases at J, with 10 bases between. CDR3: CASSFGQMNTEAFF. The CDR3 DNA sequence: TGTGCCAGCAGCTTCGGACAGATGAACACTGAAGCTTTCTTT.

The V gene is TRBV18, the J gene TRBJ2-1; TRBD2 aligns across 12 bases. CDR3 length equals 15 residues. Per the germline V gene, CDR1 is KGHSH and CDR2 is LQKENI. J lost 3 bases, V lost 4 bases, and 1 base had no gene match. The CDR3 region has the DNA TGTGCCAGCTCACGACTAGCGGGAGACTACAATGAGCAGTTCTTC. Protein: CASSRLAGDYNEQFF.

This clone has only one observation. The V call is TRBV18, the J call TRBJ2-3; 8 nucleotides agree with TRBD1. Per germline, CDR1 KGHSH and CDR2 LQKENI. The CDR3 is made up of 18 amino acids. The V segment lost 6 bases and the J segment 2 bases; nucleotides outside the gene matches: 16. For the CDR3, the DNA is TGTGCCAGCTCCCACGCCGGACAGGGAAGGGGGTCCACAGATACGCAGTATTTT. Encoded protein: CASSHAGQGRGSTDTQYF.

The genes are TRBV5-4 and TRBJ1-6, with D perhaps matching TRBD1 (5 bases). Germline V gene data show CDR1 as SGHNT and CDR2 as YYREEE (reference sequence). The ends were cut back, 0 bases at V and 8 bases at J, with 12 bases in the middle. This CDR3 has 15 residues. In DNA form, the CDR3 reads TGTGCCAGCAGCTTGGATCAGGGTCGGGATTCACCCCTCCACTTT. This encodes CASSLDQGRDSPLHF.

This rearrangement joins TRBV14 to TRBJ1-3, with D maybe TRBD1 (6 bases). V was pared by 4 bases and J by 4 bases, with 11 bases between. In germline, CDR1 is SGHDN, CDR2 FVKESK. The CDR3 runs 14 residues. This CDR3 is CASSPLGAGNTIYF. DNA of the CDR3: TGTGCCAGCAGCCCACTGGGGGCAGGAAACACCATATATTTT.

The rearrangement uses TRBV13 and TRBJ2-7; 8 bases agree with TRBD1. From germline, CDR1 is PRHDT and CDR2 FYEKMQ (reference sequence). The junction had 9 bases not matched to a gene; V was cut back by 2 bases and J by 3 bases. CDR3 size: 16 residues. CDR3 loop: CASSLTAGGIGYEQYF. CDR3 DNA sequence: TGTGCCAGCAGCTTAACCGCAGGGGGCATTGGCTACGAGCAGTACTTC.

The chain links TRBV6-5 to TRBJ2-5; 7 bases fit TRBD2. This CDR3 is 13 amino acids long. V lost 8 bases and J lost 4; bases outside the gene matches: 7. The germline V gene encodes CDR1 MNHEY and CDR2 SVGAGI. CDR3 region: CASHLAGGETQYF. The DNA of the CDR3 is TGTGCCAGCCACTTAGCGGGTGGAGAGACCCAGTACTTC.

The chain has TRBV19 and TRBJ1-1, with TRBD1 as a possible D gene (6 bases). V was cut by 5 bases and J by 2 bases, with 18 bases left in between. In germline, CDR1 is LNHDA, CDR2 SQIVND (reference sequence). The CDR3 is 16 amino acids. The CDR3 region is CASSPRPQGTNTEAFF. The CDR3 DNA sequence: TGTGCCAGTAGTCCCCGCCCCCAGGGGACCAACACTGAAGCTTTCTTT.

The V call is TRBV7-2, the J call TRBJ2-2, with TRBD1 matching 8 bases. Germline CDR1 is SGHTA and CDR2 is FQGNSA. J gave up 6 bases and V 3 bases, and 3 bases lay outside the gene matches. The CDR3 loop spans 14 amino acids. CDR3 nucleotides: TGTGCCAGCAGCTTGACAGGGGTTGCCGGGGAGCTGTTTTTT. It encodes CASSLTGVAGELFF.

This clone appeared a few times. This chain uses TRBV24-1 with TRBJ1-5; no clear D gene. V gave up 6 bases and J gave up 0 bases, with 11 bases separating them. The germline CDR1 and CDR2 sequences are KGHDR and SFDVKD. The CDR3 is made up of 15 amino acids. The CDR3 DNA is TGTGCCACCAGTACCATTTCCTATAGCAATCAGCCCCAGCATTTT. Protein product: CATSTISYSNQPQHF.

V gene TRBV4-2 combines with J gene TRBJ2-1, with TRBD2 matching 9 bases. Germline V gives CDR1 LGHNA, CDR2 YNFKEQ. V trimming: 4 bases; J trimming: 7 bases; junction bases outside the gene matches: 5. This CDR3 is 14 amino acids long. As DNA, the CDR3 is TGTGCCAGCAGCCCACCGGGACTAGCAAATGAGCAGTTCTTC. Translated: CASSPPGLANEQFF.